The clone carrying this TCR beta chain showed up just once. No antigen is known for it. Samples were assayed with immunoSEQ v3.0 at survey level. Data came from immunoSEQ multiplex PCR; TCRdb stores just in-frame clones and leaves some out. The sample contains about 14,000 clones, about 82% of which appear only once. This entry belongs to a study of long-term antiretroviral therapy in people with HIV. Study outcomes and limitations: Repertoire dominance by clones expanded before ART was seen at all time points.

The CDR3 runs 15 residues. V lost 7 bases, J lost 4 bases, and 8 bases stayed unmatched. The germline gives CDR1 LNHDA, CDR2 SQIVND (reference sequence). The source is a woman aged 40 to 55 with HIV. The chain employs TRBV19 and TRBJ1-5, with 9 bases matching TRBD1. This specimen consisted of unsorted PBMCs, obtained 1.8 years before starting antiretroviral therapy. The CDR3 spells CASKLGTGWNQPQHF. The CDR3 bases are TGTGCCAGTAAATTGGGGACAGGGTGGAATCAGCCCCAGCATTTT.